These T cell receptor beta chains were read from a single sample in a study of cytomegalovirus exposure and HLA in healthy donors. Clones were read by immunoSEQ multiplex PCR, and TCRdb kept only the in-frame ones, dropping some. The sample shows about 120,000 clones, about 76% of them seen only once. Sample: PBMCs. The receptor source for this set is a woman aged 25 to 45 in good health and CMV-seronegative. Each CDR3 is given with its conserved first and last residue. The D gene is left open where the match is weak. Size is omitted from some rows. Given values are once, few, many or a class for expanded clones.

clone_size,v_call,d_call,j_call,cdr3_nt,cdr3_aa
NA,TRBV4-1,TRBD1,TRBJ1-2,TGCGCCAGCAGCCAAGATGGCTGGGGACAGGGGGTATTCTATGGCTACACCTTC,CASSQDGWGQGVFYGYTF
NA,TRBV27,NA,TRBJ2-4,TGTGCCAGCGGCGCCGGGACTCAAAACATTCAGTACTTC,CASGAGTQNIQYF
NA,TRBV2,NA,TRBJ1-1,TGTGCCAGCAGTACACAGGGTCTCGCTGAAGCTTTCTTT,CASSTQGLAEAFF
once,TRBV5-6,NA,TRBJ2-2,TGTGCCAGCGGGATCGGGGTCGGGGAGCTGTTTTTT,CASGIGVGELFF
NA,TRBV28,NA,TRBJ2-1,TGTGCCAGCAGTCTCAGAGGGATTTCTATCTATGAGCAGTTCTTC,CASSLRGISIYEQFF
NA,TRBV19,TRBD1,TRBJ1-5,TGTGCCAGTAGTCACCCCATAGTGGGAACAGGGGGGGATGATCAGCCCCAGCATTTT,CASSHPIVGTGGDDQPQHF
NA,TRBV6-1,NA,TRBJ2-7,TGTGCCAGCAGTGAGGACTACTACGAGCAGTACTTC,CASSEDYYEQYF
NA,TRBV30,NA,TRBJ2-3,TGTGCCTGGAGTACTTACGGCGGGGGCACAGATACGCAGTATTTT,CAWSTYGGGTDTQYF
NA,TRBV28,NA,TRBJ1-2,TGTGCCAGCACCGCTCCACAAGATCGATATGGCTACACCTTC,CASTAPQDRYGYTF
NA,TRBV28,NA,TRBJ1-5,TGTGCCAGCAGTGGGGGCCCCGGGGGCAATCAGCCCCAGCATTTT,CASSGGPGGNQPQHF
NA,TRBV19,TRBD1,TRBJ2-5,TGTGCCAGTAGTATCAGGGGGCGAGAGACCCAGTACTTC,CASSIRGRETQYF
few,TRBV7-3,TRBD2,TRBJ2-7,TGTGCCAGCAGCCCTCAAGCGGGGCCTAACTACGAGCAGTACTTC,CASSPQAGPNYEQYF
NA,TRBV7-9,NA,TRBJ2-7,TGTGCCAGCAACTACGGTAGCTCCTACGAGCAGTACTTC,CASNYGSSYEQYF
NA,TRBV5-1,TRBD2,TRBJ2-7,TGCGCCAGCAGCTTGACGTCTAGCGGGAAACCCTACGAGCAGTACTTC,CASSLTSSGKPYEQYF
NA,TRBV10-2,NA,TRBJ2-7,TGCGCCAGCTACGGGCGTGGGGGCAACGGCTCCTACGAGCAGTACTTC,CASYGRGGNGSYEQYF
few,TRBV27,NA,TRBJ2-1,TGTGCCAGCAGTTCCGGGTACAATGAGCAGTTCTTC,CASSSGYNEQFF
NA,TRBV6-5,TRBD2,TRBJ2-5,TGTGCCAGCAACCTAGCGGGCCAAGAGACCCAGTACTTC,CASNLAGQETQYF
NA,TRBV19,TRBD1,TRBJ1-2,TGTGCCAGTAGTATCCAGGGGGCCTATGGCTACACCTTC,CASSIQGAYGYTF
NA,TRBV19,TRBD2,TRBJ2-3,TGTGCCAGTAGTATAGACGGGAGGGCATCAGATACGCAGTATTTT,CASSIDGRASDTQYF
few,TRBV6-1,TRBD2,TRBJ2-1,TGTGCCAGCAGCCGGGGGGAGGGATCCTACAATGAGCAGTTCTTC,CASSRGEGSYNEQFF
NA,TRBV28,TRBD2,TRBJ2-5,TGTGCCTTGCGGGGGGCGGCATCGGGCCAAGAGACCCAGTACTTC,CALRGAASGQETQYF
NA,TRBV11-2,TRBD2,TRBJ2-1,TGTGCCAGCAGCTTAGGGCTAGCGGGACGGAGCTCCTACAATGAGCAGTTCTTC,CASSLGLAGRSSYNEQFF
NA,TRBV7-2,TRBD2,TRBJ2-7,TGTGCCAGCAGCCCCCCCGGGCTAGCGGGAGTGGGGGAGCAGTACTTC,CASSPPGLAGVGEQYF
NA,TRBV4-1,TRBD1,TRBJ1-3,TGCGCCAGCAGCCAGCCACCTGGGACAGCACCACGAAACACCATATATTTT,CASSQPPGTAPRNTIYF
NA,TRBV29-1,TRBD1,TRBJ1-1,TGCAGCGTTATGGGACAGGGGGCTAGTGAAGCTTTCTTT,CSVMGQGASEAFF
NA,TRBV5-6,NA,TRBJ1-3,TGTACCAGCAGCTTGCCCCGTGGAAACACCATATATTTT,CTSSLPRGNTIYF
NA,TRBV6-6,NA,TRBJ1-5,TGTGCCAGCAGCCAAGAGGGGGTTCAGCCCCAGCATTTT,CASSQEGVQPQHF
NA,TRBV9,NA,TRBJ2-2,TGTGCCAGCAGCAACTATGGGGGGATCGGGGAGCTGTTTTTT,CASSNYGGIGELFF
NA,TRBV6-4,NA,TRBJ2-4,TGTGCCAGCAGTGAACGGGAAGTCTTACATATGCTAGCCAAAAACATTCAGTACTTC,CASSEREVLHMLAKNIQYF
few,TRBV9,NA,TRBJ1-1,TGTGCCAGCAGCGTGGGCCGAATGAACACTGAAGCTTTCTTT,CASSVGRMNTEAFF
NA,TRBV28,NA,TRBJ2-7,TGTGCCAGCATGCATGGGGGGACCGACGAGCAGTACTTC,CASMHGGTDEQYF
NA,TRBV5-1,TRBD2,TRBJ2-2,TGCGCCAGCAGCTTGAAGCGGGAGGCCAGCGCCGGGGAGCTGTTTTTT,CASSLKREASAGELFF
NA,TRBV28,NA,TRBJ1-5,TGTGCCAGCAGGGGGGGGATCAGCAATCAGCCCCAGCATTTT,CASRGGISNQPQHF
NA,TRBV18,TRBD1,TRBJ2-7,TGTGCCAGCTCACCCGAGACAGGGGCCTCCGAGCAGTACTTC,CASSPETGASEQYF
NA,TRBV19,TRBD1,TRBJ1-5,TGTGCCAGTAGTATTCGGCAGGGGGTAGGGAGCAATCAGCCCCAGCATTTT,CASSIRQGVGSNQPQHF
NA,TRBV28,NA,TRBJ1-2,TGTGCCAGCAGGCTCGGTGCAGGGGCTCAGTATGGCTACACCTTC,CASRLGAGAQYGYTF
NA,TRBV5-4,NA,TRBJ2-3,TGTGCCAGCAGCTTGGTAGGGGCCGGGGATACGCAGTATTTT,CASSLVGAGDTQYF
NA,TRBV28,NA,TRBJ1-1,TGTGCCAGCAGTTTACGGTCAGGGGTCGGCACTGAAGCTTTCTTT,CASSLRSGVGTEAFF
NA,TRBV19,NA,TRBJ1-4,TGTGCCAGTAGTATAGCAGCCGACATTAATGAAAAACTGTTTTTT,CASSIAADINEKLFF
NA,TRBV25-1,NA,TRBJ2-7,TGTGCCAGCAGTGCGACAGGCTACGAGCAGTACTTC,CASSATGYEQYF
NA,TRBV28,TRBD2,TRBJ2-2,TGTGCCAGCAGCCCAGGTGGTAGCGGGAGCCAAACCGGGGAGCTGTTTTTT,CASSPGGSGSQTGELFF
NA,TRBV5-1,NA,TRBJ2-3,TGCGCCAGCAGCGCGACAGGCCCAGATACGCAGTATTTT,CASSATGPDTQYF
NA,TRBV5-4,TRBD1,TRBJ2-6,TGTGCCAGCAGCTCGCAACCGGGACAGGGGGCTGGGGCCAACGTCCTGACTTTC,CASSSQPGQGAGANVLTF
NA,TRBV5-4,NA,TRBJ2-7,TGTGCCAGCAGCTTATCGGGACTGGCCACCTACGAGCAGTACTTC,CASSLSGLATYEQYF
NA,TRBV5-1,TRBD1,TRBJ2-4,TGCGCCAGCAGCACGGGACAGGGAAACATTCAGTACTTC,CASSTGQGNIQYF
NA,TRBV4-1,TRBD2,TRBJ2-1,TGCGCCAGCAGCCATTATGGTACTAGCGGGAACGATGAGCAGTTCTTC,CASSHYGTSGNDEQFF
once,TRBV19,TRBD2,TRBJ2-7,TGTGCCAGTAGTCTGAGCGGGAGTAAAGAGCAGTACTTC,CASSLSGSKEQYF
once,TRBV28,NA,TRBJ2-7,TGTGCCAGCAGCGACAGCGAGCAGTACTTC,CASSDSEQYF
NA,TRBV28,NA,TRBJ1-3,TGTGCCAGCAGTTCATCGTTGGTACAGGGAAACACCATATATTTT,CASSSSLVQGNTIYF
NA,TRBV19,TRBD2,TRBJ2-2,TGTGCCAGTAATTCGGCTAGCGGGCGGCCGGGAACCGGGGAGCTGTTTTTT,CASNSASGRPGTGELFF
few,TRBV28,TRBD1,TRBJ1-2,TGTGCCAGCAGTATCGACAGGGAAGTTAACTATGGCTACACCTTC,CASSIDREVNYGYTF
NA,TRBV12-5,TRBD2,TRBJ2-3,TGTGCTAGTGGGGCGGGAGGGCCGGGCACAGATACGCAGTATTTT,CASGAGGPGTDTQYF
once,TRBV14,NA,TRBJ1-1,TGTGCCAGCAGCCAAGGCGAGAACACTGAAGCTTTCTTT,CASSQGENTEAFF
NA,TRBV18,TRBD1,TRBJ1-1,TGTGCCAGCTCCACCGGACAGGGGTTGGCTGAAGCTTTCTTT,CASSTGQGLAEAFF
once,TRBV7-9,NA,TRBJ2-3,TGTGCCAGCAGCTTAACCCCTATCAGCACAGATACGCAGTATTTT,CASSLTPISTDTQYF
NA,TRBV7-3,TRBD2,TRBJ2-2,TGTGCCAGCAGCTTAAACCCCAGCGGGAGGGCCGGGGCCGGGGAGCTGTTTTTT,CASSLNPSGRAGAGELFF
few,TRBV6-1,NA,TRBJ1-4,TGTGCCAGCAGTGATAGGGGAATTGAAAAACTGTTTTTT,CASSDRGIEKLFF
NA,TRBV19,NA,TRBJ1-5,TGTGCCAGTAGTATTATTTTCGGAGGTCCAGCGGATAGTGGGCAGCCCCAGCATTTT,CASSIIFGGPADSGQPQHF
NA,TRBV6-6,TRBD2,TRBJ2-1,TGTGCCAGCAGTTACCGCGCGGGAGGTCCCTTGGGGCAGTTCTTC,CASSYRAGGPLGQFF